A selection of T cell receptor beta chains follows, all from one sample in a study of T-cell reconstitution after alpha-beta-depleted transplantation in children. MiXCR was run by TCRdb on the PCR reads, yielding one entry per CDR3 protein. The table includes roughly 220,000 distinct CDR3 sequences, 7.5% to 10% detected once. The sequencing used PBMCs from the stem cell graft donor, collected from the stem cell graft. Source of these receptors: a human donor who donated a stem cell graft to a child with SCID. Each CDR3 is given with its conserved first and last residue. D genes are given only for firm matches. The size field is filled for only some rows; it gives once, few, many or a size class.

NA	TRBV20-1	many	TRBJ2-3	TGCAGTGCTCCCAAAGGTCCAGATACGCAGTATTTT	CSAPKGPDTQYF
NA	TRBV7-2	many	TRBJ2-7	TGTGCCAGCAGCTTAGTCTTAGGGGTTCTCTACGAGCAGTACTTC	CASSLVLGVLYEQYF
TRBD1	TRBV4-1	many	TRBJ1-1	TGCGCCAGCAGCCGCCTACAGCAACAGGGGGATAGAAAAGCTTTCTTT	CASSRLQQQGDRKAFF
TRBD1	TRBV5-1	many	TRBJ1-1	TGCGCCAGCAGCTTGGTGGGACAGACGAACACTGAAGCTTTCTTT	CASSLVGQTNTEAFF
NA	TRBV6-1	many	TRBJ1-5	TGTGCCAGCAGGGCAACTAATCAGCCCCAGCATTTT	CASRATNQPQHF
NA	TRBV20-1	many	TRBJ1-5	TGCAGTGCTAGGGGAGGGCTGCCAAATCAGCCCCAGCATTTT	CSARGGLPNQPQHF
NA	TRBV12-3/TRBV12-4	many	TRBJ1-2	TGTGCCAGCAAAACAGCCGACAACCGGAACTATGGCTACACCTTC	CASKTADNRNYGYTF
TRBD2	TRBV20-1	many	TRBJ2-5	TGCAGTGCTCCCCCTAGCGGGGGGGCCGCGGAGACCCAGTACTTC	CSAPPSGGAAETQYF
NA	TRBV20-1	medium-sized	TRBJ1-5	TGCAGTGCTACCAGACAGGCGAGCAATCAGCCCCAGCATTTT	CSATRQASNQPQHF
NA	TRBV30	few	TRBJ2-1	TGTGCCTGGAGTGTAGGGGGTTACAATGAGCAGTTCTTC	CAWSVGGYNEQFF
NA	TRBV10-3	many	TRBJ1-5	TGTGCCATCAGTGTCACCAGCAATCAGCCCCAGCATTTT	CAISVTSNQPQHF
TRBD1	TRBV4-2	many	TRBJ1-5	TGTGCCAGCAGCCCGGAGACAGGGTTGGGAAATCAGCCCCAGCATTTT	CASSPETGLGNQPQHF
TRBD1	TRBV7-9	NA	TRBJ1-2	TGTGCCAGCAGCCCCGGACAGGGAAAAGGTTGGGGCTACACCTTC	CASSPGQGKGWGYTF
NA	TRBV6-1	NA	TRBJ1-4	TGTGCCAGCAAACGGTTTAACGAGGTCCCGGAGGAAAAACTGTTTTTT	CASKRFNEVPEEKLFF
TRBD2	TRBV19	NA	TRBJ2-1	TGTGCCAGCCAGGGACTAGCGGGGTACAATGAGCAGTTCTTC	CASQGLAGYNEQFF
NA	TRBV20-1	NA	TRBJ2-1	TGCAGTGCCGCCATCCCTCTAGAGGGGATTGAGCAGTTCTTC	CSAAIPLEGIEQFF
TRBD1	TRBV5-1	few	TRBJ2-5	TGCGCCAGCAGCTCAGGACAGGGGATGCAGGAGACCCAGTACTTC	CASSSGQGMQETQYF
NA	TRBV5-6	many	TRBJ2-7	TGTGCCAGCAGCTTGGGTTCTGACCTACTCGTCCCCTCCTACGAGCAGTACTTC	CASSLGSDLLVPSYEQYF